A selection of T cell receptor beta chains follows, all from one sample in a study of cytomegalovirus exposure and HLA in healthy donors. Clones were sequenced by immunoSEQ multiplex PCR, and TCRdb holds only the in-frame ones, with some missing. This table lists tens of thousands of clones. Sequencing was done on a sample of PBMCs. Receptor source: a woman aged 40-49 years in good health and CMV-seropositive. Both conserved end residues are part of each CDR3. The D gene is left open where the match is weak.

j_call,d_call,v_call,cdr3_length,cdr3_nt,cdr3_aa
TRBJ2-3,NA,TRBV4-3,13,TGCGCCAGCAGCCAAGATGCGACAGATACGCAGTATTTT,CASSQDATDTQYF
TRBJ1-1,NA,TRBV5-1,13,TGCGCCAGCAGCCCACAGCAGAACACTGAAGCTTTCTTT,CASSPQQNTEAFF
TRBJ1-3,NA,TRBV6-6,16,TGTGCCAGCAGTTCCCTGACACCAATCTCTGGAAACACCATATATTTT,CASSSLTPISGNTIYF
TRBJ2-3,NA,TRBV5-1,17,TGCGCCAGCAGAAATTCCGGCGTGGGGACTAGCACAGATACGCAGTATTTT,CASRNSGVGTSTDTQYF
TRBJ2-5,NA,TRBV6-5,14,TGTGCCAGCAGTTTACAGGGCAGCCAAGAGACCCAGTACTTC,CASSLQGSQETQYF
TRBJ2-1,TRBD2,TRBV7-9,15,TGTGCCAGCAGCTCTGGACTAGCGGGGGGCGTTGAGCAGTTCTTC,CASSSGLAGGVEQFF
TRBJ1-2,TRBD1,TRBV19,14,TGTGCCAGTAGTGAGACAGGGTCAGGCTATGGCTACACCTTC,CASSETGSGYGYTF
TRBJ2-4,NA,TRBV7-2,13,TGTGCCAGCAGCCCTTTAGCCAAAAACATTCAGTACTTC,CASSPLAKNIQYF
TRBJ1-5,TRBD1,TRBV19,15,TGTGCCAGTAGTACCGGACAGGGCAAGGAACAGCCCCAGCATTTT,CASSTGQGKEQPQHF
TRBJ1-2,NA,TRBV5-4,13,TGTGCCAGCAGCCGCGACAGTAACTATGGCTACACCTTC,CASSRDSNYGYTF
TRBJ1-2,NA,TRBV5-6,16,TGTGCCAGCAGCAACCCAGGATCAGAACCCGGCTATGGCTACACCTTC,CASSNPGSEPGYGYTF
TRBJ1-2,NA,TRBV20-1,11,TGCAGTGCGAAAGACAATTCTGGCTACACCTTC,CSAKDNSGYTF
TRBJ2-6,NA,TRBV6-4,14,TGTGCCAGCAGTGCCAGCTCTGGGGCCAACGTCCTGACTTTC,CASSASSGANVLTF
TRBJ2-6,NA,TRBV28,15,TGTGCCAGCAGTATAGACAACTCTGGGGCCAACGTCCTGACTTTC,CASSIDNSGANVLTF
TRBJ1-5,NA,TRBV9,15,TGTGCCAGCAGCGCGGGAACGAATAGCAATCAGCCCCAGCATTTT,CASSAGTNSNQPQHF
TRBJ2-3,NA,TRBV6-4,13,TGTGCCAGCTCCCGCGATTACACAGATACGCAGTATTTT,CASSRDYTDTQYF
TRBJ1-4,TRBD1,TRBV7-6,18,TGTGCCAGCAGCTCCAGGGGAACAAAGGGACAGGTGACTGAAAAACTGTTTTTT,CASSSRGTKGQVTEKLFF
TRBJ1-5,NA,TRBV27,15,TGTGCCAGCAGTGTAGGAACAGGTTACAATCAGCCCCAGCATTTT,CASSVGTGYNQPQHF
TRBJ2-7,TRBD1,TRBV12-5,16,TGTGCTAGTCCCGGACAGGGTCCTTCTCTTGGCAACGAGCAGTACTTC,CASPGQGPSLGNEQYF
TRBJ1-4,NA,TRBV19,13,TGTGCCAGTCACAGAATCCGAAATGAAAAACTGTTTTTT,CASHRIRNEKLFF
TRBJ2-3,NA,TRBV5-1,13,TGCGCCAGCAGCTTGGAAGCCAGGCATACGCAGTATTTT,CASSLEARHTQYF
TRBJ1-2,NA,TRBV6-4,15,TGTGCCAGCAGTCCACAAACTAAATCTAACTATGGCTACACCTTC,CASSPQTKSNYGYTF
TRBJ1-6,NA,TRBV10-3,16,TGTGCCATCAGTGAGACCCAGGGAGGCGATAATTCACCCCTCCACTTT,CAISETQGGDNSPLHF
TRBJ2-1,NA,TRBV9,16,TGTGCCAGCAGCGTTCGACAGGACCGGGGGGAGAATGAGCAGTTCTTC,CASSVRQDRGENEQFF
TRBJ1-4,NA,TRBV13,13,TGTGCCAGCAGCCTAACAACTAATGAAAAACTGTTTTTT,CASSLTTNEKLFF
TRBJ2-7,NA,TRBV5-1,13,TGCGCCAGCAGCGCCCTAGATCTTTACGAGCAGTACTTC,CASSALDLYEQYF
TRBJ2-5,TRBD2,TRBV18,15,TGTGCCAGCTCAAGACCTAGCGGGCCTGGGGAGACCCAGTACTTC,CASSRPSGPGETQYF
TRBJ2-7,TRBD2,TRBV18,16,TGTGCCAGCTCACCCGGACTAGCGGGGGACTCCTACGAGCAGTACTTC,CASSPGLAGDSYEQYF
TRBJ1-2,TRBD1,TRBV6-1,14,TGTGCCAGCAGTGTCGGGACAGTTCTGCTTGGCTACACCTTC,CASSVGTVLLGYTF
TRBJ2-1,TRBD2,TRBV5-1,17,TGCGCCAGCAGCGGCACGATAACTAGCGGGAGGAGGAATGAGCAGTTCTTC,CASSGTITSGRRNEQFF
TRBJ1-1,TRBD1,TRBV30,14,TGTGCCTGGGCCACAGGGGTTATGAACACTGAAGCTTTCTTT,CAWATGVMNTEAFF
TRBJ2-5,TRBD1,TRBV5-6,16,TGTGCCAGCAGCCCCGGGACAGGGGGAAGAGTAGAGACCCAGTACTTC,CASSPGTGGRVETQYF
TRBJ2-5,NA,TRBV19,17,TGTGCCAGTAGTATCGTTGGAGATCCCTCCACCCAAGAGACCCAGTACTTC,CASSIVGDPSTQETQYF
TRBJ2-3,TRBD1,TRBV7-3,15,TGTGCCAGCAGCTTAGGGGGACAGCTCACAGATGCGCAGTATTTT,CASSLGGQLTDAQYF
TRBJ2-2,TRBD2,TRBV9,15,TGTGCCAGCAGCGTAGAACTAGCGGGGACCGGGGAGCTGTTTTTT,CASSVELAGTGELFF
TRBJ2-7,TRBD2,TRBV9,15,TGTGCCAGCAGCGTAGGATCACTAGCGGGGCACGAGCAGTACTTC,CASSVGSLAGHEQYF
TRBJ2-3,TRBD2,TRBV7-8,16,TGTGCCAGCAGCACCTTTGGACTAGCACGAACAGATACGCAGTATTTT,CASSTFGLARTDTQYF
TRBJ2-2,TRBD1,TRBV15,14,TGTGCCACCAGCAGGGGACAGGGGGCCGGGGAGCTGTTTTTT,CATSRGQGAGELFF
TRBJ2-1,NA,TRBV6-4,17,TGTGCCAGCAGTGAGGTCGGGGTAGCGAGCTCCTACAATGAGCAGTTCTTC,CASSEVGVASSYNEQFF
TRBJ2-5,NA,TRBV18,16,TGTGCCAGCTCACCACCGAGGTTCGCAGGGGAAGAGACCCAGTACTTC,CASSPPRFAGEETQYF
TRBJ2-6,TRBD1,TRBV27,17,TGTGCCAGCAGTTTTCAAAAACAGGGGACCGGGGCCAACGTCCTGACTTTC,CASSFQKQGTGANVLTF
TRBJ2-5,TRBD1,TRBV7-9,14,TGTGCCAGCAGCTTATATACAGGGGAAGAGACCCAGTACTTC,CASSLYTGEETQYF
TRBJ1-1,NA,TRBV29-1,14,TGCAGCGTTGTTGCAGGGGAAGTGAACACTGAAGCTTTCTTT,CSVVAGEVNTEAFF
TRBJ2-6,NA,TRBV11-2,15,TGTGCCAGTGGCACTAGGAGGGGCGGGGCCAACGTCCTGACTTTC,CASGTRRGGANVLTF
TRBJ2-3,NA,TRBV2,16,TGTGCCAGCAGTCCTCAGTTAGACAGGAACACAGATACGCAGTATTTT,CASSPQLDRNTDTQYF
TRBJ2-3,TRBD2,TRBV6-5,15,TGTGCCAGCAGGCTTCTAGCGGGAGGCACAGATACGCAGTATTTT,CASRLLAGGTDTQYF
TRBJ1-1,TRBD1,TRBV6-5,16,TGTGCCAGCAGTTACAGGACAGGGGGCTCGAACACTGAAGCTTTCTTT,CASSYRTGGSNTEAFF
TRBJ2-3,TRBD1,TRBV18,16,TGTGCCAGCTCACCACGGACAGGCTTAAGCACAGATACGCAGTATTTT,CASSPRTGLSTDTQYF
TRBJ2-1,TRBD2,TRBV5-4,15,TGTGCCAGCGGGGAGGGGACTAGCGGTTACAATGAGCAGTTCTTC,CASGEGTSGYNEQFF
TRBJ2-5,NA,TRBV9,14,TGTGCCAGCAGCGTAGGCGAGGGTAAGGAGACCCAGTACTTC,CASSVGEGKETQYF
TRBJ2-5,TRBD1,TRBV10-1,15,TGCGCCAGCAGTGAGACGAGGACAGGGGAAGAGACCCAGTACTTC,CASSETRTGEETQYF